This T cell receptor (beta chain) was sequenced for a study of T cell repertoires in cytomegalovirus infection. For the study at large: TCR beta signatures that were public indicated CMV infection and matching HLA type. Study-level points and caveats: HLA-C-restricted CMV clonotypes gave the most frequent clonotype in two of eight donors.

V lost 6 bases and J lost 5; bases outside the gene matches: 10. The CDR3 sequence is 15 residues long. The germline V gene encodes CDR1 MNHNY and CDR2 SVGAGI (reference sequence). A single record per CDR3 protein comes from TCRdb applying MiXCR to the reads. The profile shows about 830,000 distinct CDR3 sequences, over 25% of them singletons. With regard to this clonotype: Its antigen is not known.

The J gene is TRBJ1-3, the V gene TRBV6-6, with TRBD1 matching over 7 bases. The TCR comes from a human donor in good health (CMV status not recorded). Some clones in this sample may be carry-over from other donors' samples. The input for sequencing was cultured CD8+ T cells from PBMCs, taken from culture after CMV antigen stimulation. For the CDR3, the DNA is TGTGCCAGCAGGCCGCCGGGACAGCGGAGAAACACCATATATTTT. It encodes CASRPPGQRRNTIYF.